The T cell receptor beta chain under discussion was sequenced for a study of beta chain features in type 1 diabetes. Overall study context: Investigators examined nearly 110,000,000 sorted cells across all samples. Whole-study findings and limits: Type 1 diabetes patients had TCRB CDR3s that were shorter (moderately but significantly so) in all four CD4+ subsets. The study found fewer insertions and more deletions at VDJ junctions in type 1 diabetes patients. A cDNA-based sequencing approach could over-represent cells with high TCR expression.

cDNA synthesis used the whole RNA isolate, giving expressed TCRB sequences. About 3.4 million reads per sample on average were obtained from naive, central memory and regulatory T cell samples. Here immunoSEQ multiplex PCR was the method, and the copy in TCRdb shows in-frame clones only, minus some. The repertoire includes nearly 350,000 clones, roughly 8.8% of them detected once, and roughly 0.99% sits in the top ten. Details on this clone: The antigen is undetermined.

Trimming took 3 bases from V and 1 from J; bases not matched to a gene: 5. CDR3 length equals 15 residues. Germline V gene data show CDR1 as MNHEY and CDR2 as SMNVEV (reference sequence). The chain links TRBV27 to TRBJ2-7, with 8 bases aligning to TRBD2. This sequence originates from a man aged 25-45 years with type 1 diabetes. Input material: central memory CD4+ T cells from blood. CDR3 sequence reads: CASSFSSGASYEQYF. CDR3 in DNA: TGTGCCAGCAGTTTCAGTAGCGGGGCTTCCTACGAGCAGTACTTC.